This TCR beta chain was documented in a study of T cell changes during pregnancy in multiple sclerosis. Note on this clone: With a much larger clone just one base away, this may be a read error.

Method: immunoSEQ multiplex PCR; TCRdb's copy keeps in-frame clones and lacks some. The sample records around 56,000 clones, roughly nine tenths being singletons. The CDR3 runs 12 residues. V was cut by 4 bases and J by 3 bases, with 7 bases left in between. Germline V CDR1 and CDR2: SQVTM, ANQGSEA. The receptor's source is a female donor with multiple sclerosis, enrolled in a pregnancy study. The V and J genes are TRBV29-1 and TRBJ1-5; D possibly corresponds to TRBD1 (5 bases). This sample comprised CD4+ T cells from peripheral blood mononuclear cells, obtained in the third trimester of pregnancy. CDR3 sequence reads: CSVGQHNQPQHF. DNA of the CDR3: TGCAGCGTTGGACAGCACAATCAGCCCCAGCATTTT.